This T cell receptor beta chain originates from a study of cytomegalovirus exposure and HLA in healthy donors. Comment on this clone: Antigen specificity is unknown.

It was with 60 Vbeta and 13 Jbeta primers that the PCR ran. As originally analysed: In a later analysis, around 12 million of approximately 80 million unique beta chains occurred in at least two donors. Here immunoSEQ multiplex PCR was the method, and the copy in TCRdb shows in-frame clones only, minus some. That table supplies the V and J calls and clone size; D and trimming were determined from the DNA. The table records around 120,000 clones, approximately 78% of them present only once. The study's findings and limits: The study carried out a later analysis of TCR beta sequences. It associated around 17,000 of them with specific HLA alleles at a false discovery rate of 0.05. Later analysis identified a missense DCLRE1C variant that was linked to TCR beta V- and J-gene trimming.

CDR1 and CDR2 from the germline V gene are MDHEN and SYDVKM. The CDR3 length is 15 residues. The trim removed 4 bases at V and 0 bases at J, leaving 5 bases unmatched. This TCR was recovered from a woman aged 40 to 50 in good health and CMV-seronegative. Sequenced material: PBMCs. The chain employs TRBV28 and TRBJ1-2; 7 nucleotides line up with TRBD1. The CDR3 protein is CASSSLDRTNYGYTF. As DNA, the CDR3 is TGTGCCAGCAGTTCTCTGGACAGGACTAACTATGGCTACACCTTC.